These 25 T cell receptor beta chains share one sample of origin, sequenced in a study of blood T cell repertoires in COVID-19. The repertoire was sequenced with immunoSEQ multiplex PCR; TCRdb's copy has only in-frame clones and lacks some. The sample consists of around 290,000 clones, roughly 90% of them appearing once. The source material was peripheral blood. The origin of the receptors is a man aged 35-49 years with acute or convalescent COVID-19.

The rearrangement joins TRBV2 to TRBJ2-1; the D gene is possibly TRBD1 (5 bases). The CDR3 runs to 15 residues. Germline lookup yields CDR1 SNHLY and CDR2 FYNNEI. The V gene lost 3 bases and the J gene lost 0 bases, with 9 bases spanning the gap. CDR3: CASSEGPPSYNEQFF. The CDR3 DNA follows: TGTGCCAGCAGTGAGGGGCCTCCCTCCTACAATGAGCAGTTCTTC.

Here the CDR3 reads CASSSPGRSSYEQYF. Here the CDR3 DNA reads TGTGCCAGCAGCTCCCCAGGGAGGAGCTCCTACGAGCAGTACTTC. This chain uses TRBV7-6 with TRBJ2-7; D perhaps matches TRBD2 (6 bases). Per germline, CDR1 SGHVS and CDR2 FNYEAQ. V lost 4 bases and J 0 bases, leaving 13 bases between the germline ends. The CDR3 contains 15 residues.

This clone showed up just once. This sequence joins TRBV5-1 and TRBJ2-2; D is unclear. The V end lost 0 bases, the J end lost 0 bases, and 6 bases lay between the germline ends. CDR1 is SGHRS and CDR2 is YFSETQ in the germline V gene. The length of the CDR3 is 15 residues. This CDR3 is CASSLGASNTGELFF. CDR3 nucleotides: TGCGCCAGCAGCTTGGGCGCCTCGAACACCGGGGAGCTGTTTTTT.

CDR3 DNA sequence: TGTGCCAGTAGTATGATGGGGGGGGATCAGCCCCAGCATTTT. Translation gives CASSMMGGDQPQHF. V usage is TRBV19 and J usage is TRBJ1-5, with a weak D call TRBD1 (5 bases). V dropped 3 bases and J dropped 5 bases, with 11 bases sitting between them. This CDR3 comprises 14 residues. In germline, CDR1 is LNHDA, CDR2 SQIVND (reference sequence).

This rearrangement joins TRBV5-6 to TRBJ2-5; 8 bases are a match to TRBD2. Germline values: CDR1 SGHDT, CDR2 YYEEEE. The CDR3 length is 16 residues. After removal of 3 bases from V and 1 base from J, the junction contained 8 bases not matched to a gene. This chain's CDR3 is CASSSGGGPGQETQYF. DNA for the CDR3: TGTGCCAGCAGCTCCGGGGGGGGGCCTGGCCAAGAGACCCAGTACTTC.

This CDR3 is CAISGTTGGDTQYF. In DNA, the CDR3 is TGTGCCATCAGTGGTACGACAGGGGGAGATACGCAGTATTTT. The chain joins TRBV10-3 to TRBJ2-3; 9 bases are a match to TRBD1. With 4 bases clipped from V and 5 bases from J, the junction kept 4 bases outside the gene matches. Germline assignment: CDR1 ENHRY and CDR2 SYGVKD. The CDR3 is 14 amino acids.

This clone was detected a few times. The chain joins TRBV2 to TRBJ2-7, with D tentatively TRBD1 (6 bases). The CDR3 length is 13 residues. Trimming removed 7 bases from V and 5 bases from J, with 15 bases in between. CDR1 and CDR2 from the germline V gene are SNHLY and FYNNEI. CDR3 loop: CASNGQGRNEQYF. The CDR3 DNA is TGTGCCAGCAACGGGCAGGGGCGGAACGAGCAGTACTTC.

The CDR3, as DNA: TGTGCCAGCAGTTTGGGTGGGGCCCTCAAAGCCAAAAACATTCAGTACTTC. This gives the protein CASSLGGALKAKNIQYF. The gene calls are TRBV27 and TRBJ2-4; TRBD1 might be the D (5 bases). Germline V gene lookup returns CDR1 MNHEY and CDR2 SMNVEV (reference sequence). The V end was cut by 3 bases, the J end by 0 bases, with 15 bases between. The CDR3 is 17 residues long.

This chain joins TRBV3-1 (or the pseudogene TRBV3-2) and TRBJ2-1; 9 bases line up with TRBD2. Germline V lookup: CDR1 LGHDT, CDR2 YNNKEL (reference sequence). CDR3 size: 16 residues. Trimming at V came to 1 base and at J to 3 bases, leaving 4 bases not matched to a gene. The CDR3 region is CASSQGKRGDYNEQFF. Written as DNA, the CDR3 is TGTGCCAGCAGCCAAGGAAAGCGGGGGGACTACAATGAGCAGTTCTTC.

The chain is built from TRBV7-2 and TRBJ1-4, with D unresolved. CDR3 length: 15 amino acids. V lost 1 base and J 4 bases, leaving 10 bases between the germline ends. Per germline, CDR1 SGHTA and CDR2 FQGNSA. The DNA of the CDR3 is TGTGCCAGCAGCTTAGGTAGCCTTTTTAATGAAAAACTGTTTTTT. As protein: CASSLGSLFNEKLFF.

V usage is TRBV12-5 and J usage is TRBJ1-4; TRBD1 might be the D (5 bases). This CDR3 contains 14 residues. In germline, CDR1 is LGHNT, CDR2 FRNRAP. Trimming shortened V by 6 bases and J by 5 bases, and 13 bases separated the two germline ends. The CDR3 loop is CASGRGSSNEKLFF. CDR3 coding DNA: TGTGCTAGTGGACGGGGGAGCTCCAATGAAAAACTGTTTTTT.

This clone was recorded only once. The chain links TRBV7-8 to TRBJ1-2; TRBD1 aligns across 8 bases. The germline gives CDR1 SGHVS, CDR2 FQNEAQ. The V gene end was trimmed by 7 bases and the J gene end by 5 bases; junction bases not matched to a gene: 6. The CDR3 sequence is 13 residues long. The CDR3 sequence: CASKDRGGYGYTF. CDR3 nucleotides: TGTGCCAGCAAAGACAGGGGAGGGTATGGCTACACCTTC.

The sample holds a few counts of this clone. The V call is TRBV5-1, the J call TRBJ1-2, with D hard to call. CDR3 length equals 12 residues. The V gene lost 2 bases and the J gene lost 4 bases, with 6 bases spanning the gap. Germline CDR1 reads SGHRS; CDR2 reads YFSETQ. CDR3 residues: CASSFIGYGYTF. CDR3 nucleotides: TGCGCCAGCAGCTTTATCGGCTATGGCTACACCTTC. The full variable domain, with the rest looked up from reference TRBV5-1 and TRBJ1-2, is KAGVTQTPRYLIKTRGQQVTLSCSPISGHRSVSWYQQTPGQGLQFLFEYFSETQRNKGNFPGRFSGRQFSNSRSEMNVSTLELGDSALYLCASSFIGYGYTFGSGTRLTVV.

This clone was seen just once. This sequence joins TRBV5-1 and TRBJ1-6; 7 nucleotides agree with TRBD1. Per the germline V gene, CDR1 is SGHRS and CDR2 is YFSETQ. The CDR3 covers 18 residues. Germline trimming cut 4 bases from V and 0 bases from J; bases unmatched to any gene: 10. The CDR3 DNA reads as TGCGCCAGCAGCCGAGGAGAGACAGGGAGCTCCTATAATTCACCCCTCCACTTT. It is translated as CASSRGETGSSYNSPLHF.

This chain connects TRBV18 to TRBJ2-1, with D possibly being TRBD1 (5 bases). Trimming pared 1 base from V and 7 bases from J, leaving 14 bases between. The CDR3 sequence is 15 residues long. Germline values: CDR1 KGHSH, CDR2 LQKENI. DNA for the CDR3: TGTGCCAGCTCACCACAGGGGCTAAGTCTAAATGAGCAGTTCTTC. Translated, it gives CASSPQGLSLNEQFF.

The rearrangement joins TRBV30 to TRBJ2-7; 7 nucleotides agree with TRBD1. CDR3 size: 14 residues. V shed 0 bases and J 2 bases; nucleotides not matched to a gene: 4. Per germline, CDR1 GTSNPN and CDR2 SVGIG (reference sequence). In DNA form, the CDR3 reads TGTGCCTGGAGTGTACAGGGGAGCACCTACGAGCAGTACTTC. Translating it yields CAWSVQGSTYEQYF.

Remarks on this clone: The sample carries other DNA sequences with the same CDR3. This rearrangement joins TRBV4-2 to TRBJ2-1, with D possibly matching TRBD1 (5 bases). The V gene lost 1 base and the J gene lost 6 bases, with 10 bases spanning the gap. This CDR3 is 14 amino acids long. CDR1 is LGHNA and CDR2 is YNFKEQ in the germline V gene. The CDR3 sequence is CASSQGQGLNEQFF. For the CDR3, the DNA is TGTGCCAGCAGCCAAGGCCAGGGTCTCAATGAGCAGTTCTTC.

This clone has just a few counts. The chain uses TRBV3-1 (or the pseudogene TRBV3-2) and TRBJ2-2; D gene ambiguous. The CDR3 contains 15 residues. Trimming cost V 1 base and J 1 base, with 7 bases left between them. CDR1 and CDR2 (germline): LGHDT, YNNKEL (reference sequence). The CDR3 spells CASSQASKNTGELFF. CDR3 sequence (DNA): TGTGCCAGCAGCCAAGCAAGCAAGAACACCGGGGAGCTGTTTTTT.

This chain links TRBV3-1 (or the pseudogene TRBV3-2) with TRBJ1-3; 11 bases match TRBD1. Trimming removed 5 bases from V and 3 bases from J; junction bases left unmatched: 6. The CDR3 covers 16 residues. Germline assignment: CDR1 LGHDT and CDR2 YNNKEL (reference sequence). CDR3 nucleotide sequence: TGTGCCAGCAGCATTCTGGGACAGGGGGGTGGAAACACCATATATTTT. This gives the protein CASSILGQGGGNTIYF.

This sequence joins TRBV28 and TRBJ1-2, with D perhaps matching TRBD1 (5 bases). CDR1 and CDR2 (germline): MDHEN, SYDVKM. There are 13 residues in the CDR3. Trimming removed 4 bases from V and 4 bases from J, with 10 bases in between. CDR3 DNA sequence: TGTGCCAGCAGTTCCCTCCAGGGCTATGGCTACACCTTC. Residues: CASSSLQGYGYTF.

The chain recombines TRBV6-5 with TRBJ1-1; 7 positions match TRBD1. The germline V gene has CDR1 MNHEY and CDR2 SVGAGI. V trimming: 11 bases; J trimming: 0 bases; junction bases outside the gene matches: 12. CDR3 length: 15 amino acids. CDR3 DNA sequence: TGTGCCGCAATGATGAGGGGACAGATGAACACTGAAGCTTTCTTT. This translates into CAAMMRGQMNTEAFF.

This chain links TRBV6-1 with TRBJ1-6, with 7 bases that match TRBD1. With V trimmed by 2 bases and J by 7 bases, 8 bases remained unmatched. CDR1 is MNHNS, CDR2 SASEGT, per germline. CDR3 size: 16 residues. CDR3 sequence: CASSERQGLGNSPLHF. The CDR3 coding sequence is TGTGCCAGCAGTGAAAGACAGGGTCTGGGGAATTCACCCCTCCACTTT.

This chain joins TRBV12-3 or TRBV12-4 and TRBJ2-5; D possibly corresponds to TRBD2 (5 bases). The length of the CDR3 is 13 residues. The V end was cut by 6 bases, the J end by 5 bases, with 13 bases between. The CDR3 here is CASSPSRAETQYF. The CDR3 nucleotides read TGTGCCAGCAGCCCTTCGAGGGCGGAGACCCAGTACTTC.

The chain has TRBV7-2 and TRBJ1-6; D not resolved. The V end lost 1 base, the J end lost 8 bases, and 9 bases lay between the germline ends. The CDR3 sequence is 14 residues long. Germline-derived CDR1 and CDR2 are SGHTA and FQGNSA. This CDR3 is CASSLEAGYSPLHF. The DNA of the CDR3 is TGTGCCAGCAGCTTAGAGGCGGGGTATTCACCCCTCCACTTT.

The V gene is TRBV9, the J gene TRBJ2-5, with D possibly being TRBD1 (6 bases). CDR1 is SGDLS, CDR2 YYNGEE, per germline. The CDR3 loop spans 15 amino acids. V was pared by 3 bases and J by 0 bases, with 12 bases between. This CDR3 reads CASSAEQGYQETQYF. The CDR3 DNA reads TGTGCCAGCAGCGCGGAGCAGGGGTACCAAGAGACCCAGTACTTC.